The 9 T cell receptor beta chains below were found in one sample sequenced in a study of OX40 agonist ivuxolimab in advanced cancers. Data came from immunoSEQ multiplex PCR; TCRdb stores just in-frame clones and leaves some out. The table has 35,000 to 45,000 clones, just over 85% seen once; the top ten hold 21%. The source was CD4+ or CD8+ T cells sorted from blood, collected in a trial of the OX40 agonist ivuxolimab. These receptors all come from an adult with an advanced solid tumor such as melanoma, head and neck, liver or kidney cancer.

The chain has TRBV15 and TRBJ1-4; the match to TRBD1 covers 12 bases. V was pared by 0 bases and J by 8 bases, with 4 bases of the junction left unmatched. This CDR3 is 16 amino acids long. Germline lookup yields CDR1 LNHNV and CDR2 YYDKDF (reference sequence). CDR3 in amino acids: CATSRDGTGGAEKLFF. The CDR3 nucleotides are TGTGCCACCAGCAGAGACGGGACAGGGGGCGCGGAAAAACTGTTTTTT. The full variable domain, with the rest looked up from reference TRBV15 and TRBJ1-4, is DAMVIQNPRYQVTQFGKPVTLSCSQTLNHNVMYWYQQKSSQAPKLLFHYYDKDFNNEADTPDNFQSRRPNTSFCFLDIRSPGLGDTAMYLCATSRDGTGGAEKLFFGSGTQLSVL.

There are a few counts of this clone. V usage is TRBV4-2 and J usage is TRBJ1-1; 8 bases agree with TRBD1. This CDR3 spans 14 amino acids. Per the germline V gene, CDR1 is LGHNA and CDR2 is YNFKEQ. Unmatched junction bases numbered 5, after V lost 4 bases and J lost 4 bases. In nucleotides, the CDR3 is TGTGCCAGCAGCCCCGGACAGGGCACCACTGAAGCTTTCTTT. Residues: CASSPGQGTTEAFF.

This clone was recorded once. The CDR3 sequence: CASSIAGGQPQHF. The CDR3, as DNA: TGCGCCAGCAGCATTGCCGGGGGACAGCCCCAGCATTTT. This rearrangement joins TRBV4-1 to TRBJ1-5; weak D call: TRBD1 (5 bases). CDR1 is MGHRA and CDR2 is YSYEKL in the germline V gene. CDR3 length: 13 residues. Trimming cost V 5 bases and J 7 bases, with 12 bases left between them.

The CDR3 region is CASSYLAEPSTDTQYF. In DNA, the CDR3 is TGTGCCAGCAGTTACCTAGCGGAACCTAGCACAGATACGCAGTATTTT. The rearrangement links TRBV28 to TRBJ2-3; TRBD2 agrees at 7 bases. Germline CDR1 is MDHEN and CDR2 is SYDVKM. The junction had 7 bases not matched to a gene; V was cut back by 4 bases and J by 0 bases. The CDR3 totals 16 residues.

This clone has more than one count but fewer than ten. This chain links TRBV7-9 with TRBJ1-4; D not resolved. Trimming left V 1 base short and J 7 bases short, with 4 bases between. The CDR3 extends over 12 amino acids. Looked up from germline, CDR1 is SEHNR and CDR2 is FQNEAQ (reference sequence). The DNA for the CDR3 is TGTGCCAGCAGCTTAGTTTCTGAAAAACTGTTTTTT. Its translation is CASSLVSEKLFF.

V usage is TRBV4-1 and J usage is TRBJ2-1, with D perhaps assigned TRBD1 or TRBD2 (7 bases each). V shed 4 bases and J shed 4 bases, with 20 bases lying between them. Per the germline V gene, CDR1 is MGHRA and CDR2 is YSYEKL. CDR3 length: 17 residues. This CDR3 reads CASSPWEGALTYNEQFF. The CDR3 coding sequence is TGCGCCAGCAGCCCGTGGGAGGGGGCCCTAACTTACAATGAGCAGTTCTTC.

DNA for the CDR3: TGTGCCAGCAGTCCACAGTACTGGACGGGGGAGACCCAGTACTTC. Residues: CASSPQYWTGETQYF. The rearrangement joins TRBV27 to TRBJ2-5; perhaps TRBD2 as D (5 bases). The CDR3 runs 15 residues. Germline CDR1 reads MNHEY; CDR2 reads SMNVEV (reference sequence). V lost 5 bases and J lost 5, with 18 bases in between.

This chain uses TRBV4-3 with TRBJ1-2, with no clear D. In germline, CDR1 is LGHNA, CDR2 YSLEER. The CDR3 is 15 amino acids. Trimming stripped 1 base from V and 5 bases from J, with 14 bases between. The CDR3 nucleotides are TGCGCCAGCAGCCAAGTAGCCGCAGTAGGGTATGGCTACACCTTC. This sequence encodes CASSQVAAVGYGYTF.

This clone was picked up one time. The rearrangement links TRBV27 to TRBJ2-7; the match to TRBD1 covers 9 bases. V dropped 5 bases and J dropped 6; count of bases not matched to a gene: 5. Germline V gene sequence: CDR1 MNHEY, CDR2 SMNVEV (reference sequence). This CDR3 spans 13 amino acids. CDR3 protein: CASSPGTGSEQYF. Here the CDR3 DNA reads TGTGCCAGCAGTCCCGGGACAGGGAGCGAGCAGTACTTC.